This TCR beta chain came from a study of blood T cell repertoires in COVID-19. Study information: Spain, Italy and the United States supplied samples that represented acute and convalescent COVID-19. T cells, B-cell-depleted T cells, or PBMCs supplied cDNA or gDNA.

Generated by immunoSEQ multiplex PCR, the TCRdb table keeps only in-frame clones and is missing some. The sample yields around 45,000 clones, approximately 86% seen once. Germline V gene lookup returns CDR1 GTSNPN and CDR2 SVGIG (reference sequence). The CDR3 is 14 residues long. V lost 3 bases to trimming and J lost 4 bases, with 16 bases between them. V and J are TRBV30 and TRBJ2-7, with D tentatively TRBD1 (7 bases). The source of this sequence is a man at least 80 years old in a cohort sampled during active COVID-19. The sample taken for sequencing was peripheral blood. This chain's CDR3 is CAWRSGGRRYEQYF. The CDR3 nucleotides read TGTGCCTGGAGGTCAGGGGGGAGGCGTTACGAGCAGTACTTC.